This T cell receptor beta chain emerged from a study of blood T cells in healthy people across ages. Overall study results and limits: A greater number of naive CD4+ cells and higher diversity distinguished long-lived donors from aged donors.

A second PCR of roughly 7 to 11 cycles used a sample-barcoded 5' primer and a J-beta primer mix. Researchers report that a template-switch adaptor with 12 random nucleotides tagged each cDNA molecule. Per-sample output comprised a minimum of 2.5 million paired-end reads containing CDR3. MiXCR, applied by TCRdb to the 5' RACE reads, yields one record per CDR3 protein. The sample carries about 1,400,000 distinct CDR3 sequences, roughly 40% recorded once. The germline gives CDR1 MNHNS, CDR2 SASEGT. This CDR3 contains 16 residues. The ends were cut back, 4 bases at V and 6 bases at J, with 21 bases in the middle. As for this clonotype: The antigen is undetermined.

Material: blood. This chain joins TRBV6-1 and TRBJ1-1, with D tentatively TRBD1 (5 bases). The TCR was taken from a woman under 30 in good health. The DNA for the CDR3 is TGTGCCAGCAGTGTAGTAGGGCTTTTTCTGGGGGCTGAAGCTTTCTTT. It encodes CASSVVGLFLGAEAFF.